Below, one T cell receptor (beta chain) is given with its context. The data stem from a study of blood T cell repertoires in COVID-19. About the study: Donors in the United States, Italy and Spain gave samples during acute or convalescent COVID-19. Sources were T cells, B-cell-depleted T cells, or PBMCs; the material itself was cDNA or gDNA.

Two negative PCRs, clearance, or symptom resolution characterized the recovered Cohort 3 donors. How the authors handled the data: How many nucleated cells were present was estimated from reference gene primer amplification. The table came from immunoSEQ multiplex PCR; TCRdb's copy has only in-frame clones and leaves some out. V and J calls and clone size are those listed in that table; D and trimming were worked out from the DNA. The repertoire holds 130,000 to 150,000 clones, with around 85% as singletons. This TCR derives from a man over 45 who had recovered from COVID-19. Sample: PBMCs or T cells enriched from blood (not recorded which).

The CDR3 nucleotides read TGTGCCAGTAGTAGACACCCGGACACGAGCAATCAGCCCCAGCATTTT. Translated, it gives CASSRHPDTSNQPQHF. V gene TRBV19 combines with J gene TRBJ1-5; maybe TRBD1 (5 bases). CDR3 size: 16 residues. Trimming cost V 4 bases and J 1 base, with 14 bases left between them. The germline V gene encodes CDR1 LNHDA and CDR2 SQIVND (reference sequence).